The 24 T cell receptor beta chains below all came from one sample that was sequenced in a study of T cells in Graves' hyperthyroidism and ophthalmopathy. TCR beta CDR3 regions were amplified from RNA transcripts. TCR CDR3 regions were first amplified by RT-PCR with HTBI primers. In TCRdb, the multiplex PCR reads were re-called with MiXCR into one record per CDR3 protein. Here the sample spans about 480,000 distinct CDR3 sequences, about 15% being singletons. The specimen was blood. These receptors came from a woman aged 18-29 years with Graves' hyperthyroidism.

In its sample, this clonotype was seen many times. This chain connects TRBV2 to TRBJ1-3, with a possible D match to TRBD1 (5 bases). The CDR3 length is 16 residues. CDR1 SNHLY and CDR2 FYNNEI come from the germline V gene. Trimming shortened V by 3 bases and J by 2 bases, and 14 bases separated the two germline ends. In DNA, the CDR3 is TGTGCCAGCAGTGACCTTGGGACCGGCCCTGGAAACACCATATATTTT. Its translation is CASSDLGTGPGNTIYF. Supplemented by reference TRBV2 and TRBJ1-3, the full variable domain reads EPEVTQTPSHQVTQMGQEVILRCVPISNHLYFYWYRQILGQKVEFLVSFYNNEISEKSEIFDDQFSVERPDGSNFTLKIRSTKLEDSAMYFCASSDLGTGPGNTIYFGEGSWLTVV.

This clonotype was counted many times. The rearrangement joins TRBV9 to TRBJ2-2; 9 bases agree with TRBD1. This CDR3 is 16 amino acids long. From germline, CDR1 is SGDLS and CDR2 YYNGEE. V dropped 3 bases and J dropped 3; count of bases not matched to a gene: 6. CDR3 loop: CASSGDRGFDTGELFF. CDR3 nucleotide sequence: TGTGCCAGCAGCGGCGACAGGGGGTTTGACACCGGGGAGCTGTTTTTT. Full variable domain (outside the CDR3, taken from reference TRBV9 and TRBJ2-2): DSGVTQTPKHLITATGQRVTLRCSPRSGDLSVYWYQQSLDQGLQFLIQYYNGEERAKGNILERFSAQQFPDLHSELNLSSLELGDSALYFCASSGDRGFDTGELFFGEGSRLTVL.

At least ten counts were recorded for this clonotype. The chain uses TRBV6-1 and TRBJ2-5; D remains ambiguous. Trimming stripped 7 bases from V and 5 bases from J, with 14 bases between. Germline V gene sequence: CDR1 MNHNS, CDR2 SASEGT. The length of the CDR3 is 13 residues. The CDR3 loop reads CASTRPARETQYF. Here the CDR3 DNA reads TGTGCCAGCACCCGACCAGCGAGGGAGACCCAGTACTTC.

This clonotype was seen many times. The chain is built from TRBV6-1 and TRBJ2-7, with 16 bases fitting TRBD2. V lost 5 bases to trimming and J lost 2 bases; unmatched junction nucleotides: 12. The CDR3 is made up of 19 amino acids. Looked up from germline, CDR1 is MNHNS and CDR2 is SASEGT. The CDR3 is CASSSAGLAGGPKTYEQYF. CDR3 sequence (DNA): TGTGCCAGCAGTTCCGCGGGACTAGCGGGAGGGCCGAAAACCTACGAGCAGTACTTC.

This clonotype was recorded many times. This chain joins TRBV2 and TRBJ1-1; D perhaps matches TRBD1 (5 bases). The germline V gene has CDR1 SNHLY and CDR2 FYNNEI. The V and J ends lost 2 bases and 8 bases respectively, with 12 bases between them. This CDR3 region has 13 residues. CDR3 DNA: TGTGCCAGCAGTGAATGGTGGGGGTCCGAAGCTTTCTTT. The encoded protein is CASSEWWGSEAFF.

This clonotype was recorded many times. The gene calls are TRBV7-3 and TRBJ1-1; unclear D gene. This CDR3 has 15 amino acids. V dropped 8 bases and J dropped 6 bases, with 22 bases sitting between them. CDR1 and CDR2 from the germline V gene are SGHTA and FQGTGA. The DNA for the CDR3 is TGTGCCAGCTCACCCCCGGGCAGACGGGCAGCTGAAGCTTTCTTT. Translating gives CASSPPGRRAAEAFF.

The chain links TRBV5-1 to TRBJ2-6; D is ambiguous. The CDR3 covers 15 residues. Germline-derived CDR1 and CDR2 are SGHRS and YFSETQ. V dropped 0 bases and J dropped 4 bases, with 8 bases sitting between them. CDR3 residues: CASSLEGMGANVLTF. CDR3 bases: TGCGCCAGCAGCTTGGAAGGAATGGGGGCCAACGTCCTGACTTTC.

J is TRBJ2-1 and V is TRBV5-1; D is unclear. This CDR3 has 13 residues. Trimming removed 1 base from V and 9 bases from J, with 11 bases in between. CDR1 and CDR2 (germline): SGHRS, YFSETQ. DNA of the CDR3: TGCGCCAGCAGCTTGCAAGGGTCCGGTGAGCAGTTCTTC. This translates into CASSLQGSGEQFF.

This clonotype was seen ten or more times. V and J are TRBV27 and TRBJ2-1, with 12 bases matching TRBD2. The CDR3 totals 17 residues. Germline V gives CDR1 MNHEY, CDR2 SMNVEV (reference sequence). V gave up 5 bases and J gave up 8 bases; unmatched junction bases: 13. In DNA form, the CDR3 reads TGTGCCAGCAGTCCCCAAAAGACTAGCGGGAGTACGGATGAGCAGTTCTTC. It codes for CASSPQKTSGSTDEQFF.

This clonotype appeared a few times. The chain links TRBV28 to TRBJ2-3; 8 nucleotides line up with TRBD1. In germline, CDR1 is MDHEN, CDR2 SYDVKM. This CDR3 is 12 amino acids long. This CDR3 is CAGGNTGGTQYF. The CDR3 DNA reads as TGTGCTGGCGGCAATACAGGGGGTACGCAGTATTTT.

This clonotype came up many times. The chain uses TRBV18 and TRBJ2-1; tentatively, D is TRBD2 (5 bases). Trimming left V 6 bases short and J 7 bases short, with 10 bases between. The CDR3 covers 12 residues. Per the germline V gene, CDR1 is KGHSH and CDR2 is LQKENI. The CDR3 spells CASSWTENEQFF. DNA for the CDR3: TGTGCCAGCTCGTGGACTGAGAATGAGCAGTTCTTC. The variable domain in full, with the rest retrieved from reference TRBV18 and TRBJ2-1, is NAGVMQNPRHLVRRRGQEARLRCSPMKGHSHVYWYRQLPEEGLKFMVYLQKENIIDESGMPKERFSAEFPKEGPSILRIQQVVRGDSAAYFCASSWTENEQFFGPGTRLTVL.

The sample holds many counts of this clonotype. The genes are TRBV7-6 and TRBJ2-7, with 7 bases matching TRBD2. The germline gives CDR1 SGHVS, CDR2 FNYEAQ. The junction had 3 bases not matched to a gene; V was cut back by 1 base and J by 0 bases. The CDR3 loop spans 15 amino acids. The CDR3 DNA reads TGTGCCAGCAGCTTAGAACGGGACTACTCCTACGAGCAGTACTTC. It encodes CASSLERDYSYEQYF.

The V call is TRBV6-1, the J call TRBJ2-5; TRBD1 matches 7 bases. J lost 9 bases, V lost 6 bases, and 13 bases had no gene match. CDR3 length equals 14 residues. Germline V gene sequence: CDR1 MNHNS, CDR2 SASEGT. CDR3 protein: CASRDAKRGQAQYF. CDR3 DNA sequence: TGTGCCAGCAGAGACGCCAAAAGGGGGCAGGCCCAGTACTTC.

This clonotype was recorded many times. The CDR3 loop is CASSAGTSIYNEQFF. The CDR3 DNA sequence: TGTGCCAGCAGTGCAGGGACTAGCATTTACAATGAGCAGTTCTTC. This chain uses TRBV2 with TRBJ2-1, with 9 bases aligning to TRBD2. Germline assignment: CDR1 SNHLY and CDR2 FYNNEI. This CDR3 is built from 15 residues. Trimming took 4 bases from V and 4 from J; bases not matched to a gene: 5.

The CDR3 DNA reads TGTGCCACCTCGGGGAAGTTGGGGGCGAACACCGGGGAGCTGTTTTTT. Its translation is CATSGKLGANTGELFF. V gene TRBV24-1 combines with J gene TRBJ2-2; either TRBD1 or TRBD2 may supply D (5 bases each). This CDR3 contains 16 residues. Germline V gene lookup returns CDR1 KGHDR and CDR2 SFDVKD. V was cut by 9 bases and J by 0 bases, with 16 bases left in between.

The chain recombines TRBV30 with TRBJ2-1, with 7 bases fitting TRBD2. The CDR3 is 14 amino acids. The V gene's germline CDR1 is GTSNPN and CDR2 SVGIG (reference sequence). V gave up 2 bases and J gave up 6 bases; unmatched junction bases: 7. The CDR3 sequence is CAWSWQGGINEQFF. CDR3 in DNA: TGTGCCTGGAGTTGGCAGGGAGGGATCAATGAGCAGTTCTTC.

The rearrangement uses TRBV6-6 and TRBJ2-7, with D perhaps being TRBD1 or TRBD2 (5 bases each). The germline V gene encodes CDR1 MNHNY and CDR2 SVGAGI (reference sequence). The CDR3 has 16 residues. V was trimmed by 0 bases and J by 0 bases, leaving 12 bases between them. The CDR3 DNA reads TGTGCCAGCAGTTACTCGAGGGCAGGGAGCTCCTACGAGCAGTACGTC. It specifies CASSYSRAGSSYEQYV.

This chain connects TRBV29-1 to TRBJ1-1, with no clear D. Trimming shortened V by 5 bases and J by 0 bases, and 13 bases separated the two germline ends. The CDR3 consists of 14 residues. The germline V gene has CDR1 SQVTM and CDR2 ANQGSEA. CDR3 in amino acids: CSVRPFAVNTEAFF. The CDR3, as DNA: TGCAGCGTTCGACCGTTTGCCGTGAACACTGAAGCTTTCTTT.

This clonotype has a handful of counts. The CDR3 region has the DNA TGTGCCAGCAACAGTCCAGGCCTGAACACTGAAGCTTTCTTT. As protein: CASNSPGLNTEAFF. The rearrangement uses TRBV5-6 and TRBJ1-1; D is ambiguous. The ends were cut back, 6 bases at V and 0 bases at J, with 12 bases in the middle. The V gene's germline CDR1 is SGHDT and CDR2 YYEEEE. The CDR3 consists of 14 residues.

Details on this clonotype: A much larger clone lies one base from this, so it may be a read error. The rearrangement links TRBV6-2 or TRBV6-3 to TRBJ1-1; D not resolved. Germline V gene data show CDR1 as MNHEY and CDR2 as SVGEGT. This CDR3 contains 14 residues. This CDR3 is CASSPVKLNAEAFF. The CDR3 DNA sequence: TGTGCCAGCAGTCCAGTGAAGTTGAACGCTGAAGCTTTCTTT.

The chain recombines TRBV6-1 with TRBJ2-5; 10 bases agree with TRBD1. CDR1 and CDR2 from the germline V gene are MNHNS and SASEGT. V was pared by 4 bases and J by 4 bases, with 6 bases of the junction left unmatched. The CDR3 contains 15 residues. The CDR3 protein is CASSADRGRRETQYF. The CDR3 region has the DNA TGTGCCAGCAGTGCTGACAGGGGGCGCCGAGAGACCCAGTACTTC.

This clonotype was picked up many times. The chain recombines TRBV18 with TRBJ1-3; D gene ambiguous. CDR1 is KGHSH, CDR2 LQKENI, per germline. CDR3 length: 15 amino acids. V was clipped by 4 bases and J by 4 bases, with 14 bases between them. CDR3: CASSLNLEVGNTIYF. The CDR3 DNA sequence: TGTGCCAGCTCACTAAACTTGGAGGTCGGAAACACCATATATTTT. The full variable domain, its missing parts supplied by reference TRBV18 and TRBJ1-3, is NAGVMQNPRHLVRRRGQEARLRCSPMKGHSHVYWYRQLPEEGLKFMVYLQKENIIDESGMPKERFSAEFPKEGPSILRIQQVVRGDSAAYFCASSLNLEVGNTIYFGEGSWLTVV.

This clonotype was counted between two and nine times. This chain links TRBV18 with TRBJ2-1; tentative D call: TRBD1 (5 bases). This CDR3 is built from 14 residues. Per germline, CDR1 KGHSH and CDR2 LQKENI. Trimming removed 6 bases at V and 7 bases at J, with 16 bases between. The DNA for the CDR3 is TGTGCCAGCTCCGTGGGGCGTTCGGAGAATGAGCAGTTCTTC. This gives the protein CASSVGRSENEQFF.

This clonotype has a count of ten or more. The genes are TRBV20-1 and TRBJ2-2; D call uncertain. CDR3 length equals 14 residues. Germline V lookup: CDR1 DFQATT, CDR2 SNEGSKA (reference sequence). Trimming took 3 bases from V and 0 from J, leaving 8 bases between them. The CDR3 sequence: CSASPSTNTGELFF. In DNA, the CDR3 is TGCAGTGCTAGTCCCTCTACGAACACCGGGGAGCTGTTTTTT.